Reported below is one T cell receptor (beta chain). This record comes from a study of blood T cell repertoires in COVID-19. Across the whole study: Spain, Italy and the United States supplied samples that represented acute and convalescent COVID-19. T cells, B-cell-depleted T cells, or PBMCs supplied cDNA or gDNA.

Germline V lookup: CDR1 KGHSH, CDR2 LQKENI. The V segment lost 2 bases and the J segment 7 bases; nucleotides outside the gene matches: 8. The CDR3 is 16 amino acids. Method: immunoSEQ multiplex PCR; TCRdb's copy keeps in-frame clones and lacks some. The sample contains more than 90,000 clones, roughly 89% of which appear only once. The chain couples TRBV18 to TRBJ1-4; 9 bases are shared with TRBD1. The sequenced sample was peripheral blood. The receptor's source is a woman aged 60 to 75 with COVID-19, enrolled during active disease. The CDR3 loop is CASSPSVGQGSEKLFF. The CDR3 coding sequence is TGTGCCAGCTCACCAAGCGTGGGACAGGGTTCTGAAAAACTGTTTTTT.